These 3 T cell receptor beta chains were sequenced from one sample in a study of quantifying T cell responses using KT2 cells. Study context: RNA was reverse transcribed with TCR alpha and beta constant-region primers.

The cDNA 3' end received a ligated oligonucleotide with a UMI. The first PCR ran 4 to 5 cycles with an equimolar RC1.1 and RC1.2 beta primer mix. TCRdb passed the UMI-ligation and nested PCR reads through MiXCR, listing each CDR3 protein once. This repertoire shows 25,000 to 35,000 distinct CDR3 sequences, 10% to 13% found once; its top ten account for roughly 10%. The sample comprised PBMCs spiked with cells of the T cell clone KT2. These receptors originate from a human donor.

This clonotype was found many times. The chain uses TRBV29-1 and TRBJ2-7; either TRBD1 or TRBD2 may fit D (5 bases each). The CDR3 sequence is 12 residues long. Trimming took off 7 bases at V and 6 bases at J, with 16 bases between the two ends. The germline CDR1 and CDR2 sequences are SQVTM and ANQGSEA. The CDR3 sequence is CSGGTPESEQYF. The CDR3 bases are TGCAGCGGGGGGACCCCCGAGAGCGAGCAGTACTTC.

DNA of the CDR3: TGTGCCAGCTCACCACCGTACAGCAAGAATGAGCAGTTCTTC. Translating gives CASSPPYSKNEQFF. The V gene is TRBV18, the J gene TRBJ2-1; D ambiguous. Trimming took 0 bases from V and 7 from J, leaving 10 bases between them. Germline CDR1 reads KGHSH; CDR2 reads LQKENI. The CDR3 loop spans 14 amino acids.

The rearrangement links TRBV2 to TRBJ2-7; D is undetermined. The CDR3 extends over 12 amino acids. CDR1 is SNHLY and CDR2 is FYNNEI in the germline V gene. Written as DNA, the CDR3 is TGTGCTTTCAAACTTGGGACCTACGAGCAGTACTTC. Its protein is CAFKLGTYEQYF.